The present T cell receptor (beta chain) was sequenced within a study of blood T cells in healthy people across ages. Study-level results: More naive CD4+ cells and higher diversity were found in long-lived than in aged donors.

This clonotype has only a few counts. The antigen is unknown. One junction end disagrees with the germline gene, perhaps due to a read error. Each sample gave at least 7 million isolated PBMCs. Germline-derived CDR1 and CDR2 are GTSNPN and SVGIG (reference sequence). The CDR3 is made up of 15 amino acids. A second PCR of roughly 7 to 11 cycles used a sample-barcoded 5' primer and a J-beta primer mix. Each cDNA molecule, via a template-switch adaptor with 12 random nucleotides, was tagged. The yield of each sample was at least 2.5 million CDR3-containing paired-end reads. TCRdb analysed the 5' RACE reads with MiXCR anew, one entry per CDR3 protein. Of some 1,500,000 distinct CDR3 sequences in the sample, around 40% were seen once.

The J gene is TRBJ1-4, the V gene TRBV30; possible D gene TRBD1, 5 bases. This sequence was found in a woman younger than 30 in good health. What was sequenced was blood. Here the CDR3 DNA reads TGTGCCTGGAGTGTGGTCGGAGGGGCTAATAAAAAACTGTTTTTT. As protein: CAWSVVGGANKKLFF. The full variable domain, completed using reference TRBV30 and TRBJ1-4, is SQTIHQWPATLVQPVGSPLSLECTVEGTSNPNLYWYRQAAGRGLQLLFYSVGIGQISSEVPQNLSASRPQDRQFILSSKKLLLSDSGFYLCAWSVVGGANKKLFFGSGTQLSVL.